This entry describes one T cell receptor beta chain. Trimming shortened V by 5 bases and J by 7 bases, and 20 bases separated the two germline ends. Germline assignment: CDR1 LNHDA and CDR2 SQIVND (reference sequence). The CDR3 loop spans 15 amino acids. The entry originates in a study of blood T cell repertoires in COVID-19. On the study more broadly: Italy, Spain and the United States were the sources of the convalescent and acute COVID-19 samples.

Per the study methods: Estimates of nucleated cell counts were drawn from the amplification of reference gene primers. Sequenced by immunoSEQ multiplex PCR; TCRdb stores in-frame clones only, minus some. That table supplies the V and J calls and clone size; D and trimming were determined from the DNA. Among a few hundred thousand clones, 75% to 90% were seen once, and the ten largest hold around 1%. Participant-given clinical history determined each cohort assignment. V is TRBV19 and J is TRBJ1-1; D gene unclear. The sample was PBMCs or T cells enriched from blood (not recorded which). The clonotype was recovered from a man in his late teens or twenties who had recovered from COVID-19. CDR3 amino acids: CASSPSILVYSEAFF. CDR3 sequence (DNA): TGTGCCAGTAGTCCTTCGATCCTGGTGTATAGTGAAGCTTTCTTT.